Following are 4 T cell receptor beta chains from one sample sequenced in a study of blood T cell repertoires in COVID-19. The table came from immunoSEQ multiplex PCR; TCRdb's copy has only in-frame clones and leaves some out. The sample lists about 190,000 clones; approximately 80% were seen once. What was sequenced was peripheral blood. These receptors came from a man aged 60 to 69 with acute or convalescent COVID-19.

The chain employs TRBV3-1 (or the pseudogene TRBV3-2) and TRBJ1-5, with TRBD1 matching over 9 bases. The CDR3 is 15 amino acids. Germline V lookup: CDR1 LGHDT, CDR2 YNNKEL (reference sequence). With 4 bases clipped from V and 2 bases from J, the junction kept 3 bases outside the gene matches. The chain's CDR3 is CASSPTGGGNQPQHF. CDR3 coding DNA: TGTGCCAGCAGCCCAACAGGGGGCGGCAATCAGCCCCAGCATTTT.

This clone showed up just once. The chain's CDR3 is CASSMQRVEDTQYF. DNA of the CDR3: TGTGCCAGTAGTATGCAGAGGGTTGAGGATACGCAGTATTTT. This chain joins TRBV19 and TRBJ2-3; maybe TRBD2 (5 bases). This CDR3 comprises 14 residues. Germline V lookup: CDR1 LNHDA, CDR2 SQIVND (reference sequence). The ends were cut back, 3 bases at V and 6 bases at J, with 13 bases in the middle.

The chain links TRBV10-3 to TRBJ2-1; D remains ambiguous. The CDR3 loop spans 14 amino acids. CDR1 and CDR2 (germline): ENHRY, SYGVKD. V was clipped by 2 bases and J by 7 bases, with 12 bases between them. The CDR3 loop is CAISEELTRNEQFF. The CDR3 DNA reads TGTGCCATCAGTGAGGAACTAACACGGAATGAGCAGTTCTTC.

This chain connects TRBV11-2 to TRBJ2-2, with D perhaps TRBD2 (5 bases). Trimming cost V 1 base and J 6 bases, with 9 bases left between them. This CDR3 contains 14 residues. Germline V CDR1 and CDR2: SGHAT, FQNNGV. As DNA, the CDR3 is TGTGCCAGCAGCTTAGCTCGGGGATCCGGGGAGCTGTTTTTT. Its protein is CASSLARGSGELFF.